This T cell receptor beta chain appears in the sequencing data of a study of T cell responses to AZD1222 COVID-19 vaccine. Trimming stripped 0 bases from V and 7 bases from J, with 6 bases between. Germline V gene data show CDR1 as SGHVS and CDR2 as FQNEAQ. This CDR3 has 13 residues. General study findings and limits: The breadth and depth of Spike-specific TCRs increased once two AZD1222 doses had been given. Only a handful of people who got AZD1222 tested seropositive at baseline.

Generated by immunoSEQ multiplex PCR, the TCRdb table keeps only in-frame clones and is missing some. Found here are about 180,000 clones, about 86% of them singletons; the top ten hold approximately 0.5%. For this clone: The target antigen is unknown.

The clonotype was recovered from an adult in good health. Sample: peripheral blood, taken on day 0 of AZD1222 vaccination. V gene TRBV7-8 combines with J gene TRBJ1-4, with D unresolved. The CDR3 here is CASSLAGSEKLFF. The CDR3 DNA reads as TGTGCCAGCAGCTTAGCAGGGTCTGAAAAACTGTTTTTT. Complete variable domain (other parts from reference TRBV7-8 and TRBJ1-4): GAGVSQSPRYKVAKRGQDVALRCDPISGHVSLFWYQQALGQGPEFLTYFQNEAQLDKSGLPSDRFFAERPEGSVSTLKIQRTQQEDSAVYLCASSLAGSEKLFFGSGTQLSVL.